One and the same sample provided the 14 T cell receptor beta chains below, sequenced in a study of vaccination and CD4 T cells after COVID-19. Cultured CD4+ T-cell DNA underwent Oncomine TCR Beta short-read sequencing. One entry per CDR3 protein, called by TCRdb with MiXCR from the PCR reads. Found here are around 13,000 distinct CDR3 sequences, 25% to 35% of them singletons; the top ten hold just over 8%. No antigens are known for them. The treatment: roughly 10-day PBMC culture with coronavirus spike peptide pools or control peptides (ViraFEST assay). The sequenced material came from CD4+ T cells from blood, cultured in vitro. The source is a human donor who had recovered from COVID-19.

The chain uses TRBV12-3 or TRBV12-4 and TRBJ1-5; D is possibly TRBD1 (6 bases). The CDR3 covers 13 residues. Trimming left V 5 bases short and J 9 bases short, with 14 bases between. CDR3 residues: CASSRTGSWPQHF. The CDR3 DNA reads as TGTGCCAGCAGTCGAACAGGGAGTTGGCCCCAGCATTTT.

The chain links TRBV6-2 or TRBV6-3 to TRBJ1-1; tentatively, D is TRBD1 (6 bases). With 6 bases removed from V and 11 bases from J, the gap between germline ends came to 19 bases. The CDR3 has 13 residues. Germline V gene lookup returns CDR1 MNHEY and CDR2 SVGEGT. Written as DNA, the CDR3 is TGTGCCAGCAGCCGAGGACAGCCCCCGGAGGCTTTCTTT. Translating it yields CASSRGQPPEAFF.

The rearrangement links TRBV19 to TRBJ2-1, with D perhaps TRBD1 (6 bases). The germline V and J ends were trimmed by 6 bases and 12 bases, with 27 bases remaining between them. Germline V gives CDR1 LNHDA, CDR2 SQIVND (reference sequence). CDR3 length: 16 residues. CDR3 DNA sequence: TGTGCCAGTAGCGTCCTCACAGGGTCCCGCCGCGGTGGGCAGTTCTTC. Protein product: CASSVLTGSRRGGQFF.

This clonotype was counted only a few times. The chain uses TRBV11-3 and TRBJ2-3; D ambiguous. V was trimmed by 5 bases and J by 7 bases, leaving 16 bases between them. Looked up from germline, CDR1 is SGHNT and CDR2 is YENEEA. The CDR3 has 14 residues. The DNA for the CDR3 is TGTGCCAGCAGCCCCCGGGCCCCCAGGAATACGCAGTATTTT. It codes for CASSPRAPRNTQYF.

In this sample, this clonotype turned up once. Its ends do not fully match the called genes, so a read error is possible. V gene TRBV27 combines with J gene TRBJ1-6, with a weak D call TRBD1 (5 bases). This CDR3 has 16 residues. Germline V gene sequence: CDR1 MNHEY, CDR2 SMNVEV (reference sequence). CDR3 sequence reads: CASSLYRSSYNSPHHF. CDR3 coding DNA: TGTGCCAGCAGTTTGTACAGGAGCTCCTATAATTCACCCCACCACTTT.

Only a few counts were recorded for this clonotype. The rearrangement uses TRBV6-1 and TRBJ2-2; 7 bases line up with TRBD1. The CDR3 extends over 15 amino acids. From germline, CDR1 is MNHNS and CDR2 SASEGT. Trimming at V came to 6 bases and at J to 1 base, leaving 5 bases not matched to a gene. The CDR3 bases are TGTGCCAGCAGACAAGGGGGCCTGAACACCGGGGAGCTGTTTTTT. This translates into CASRQGGLNTGELFF.

This clonotype turned up a few times. The J gene is TRBJ2-5, the V gene TRBV5-6, with TRBD2 matching over 11 bases. The CDR3 extends over 15 amino acids. Unmatched junction bases numbered 4, after V lost 1 base and J lost 5 bases. Germline loops: CDR1 SGHDT, CDR2 YYEEEE. The CDR3 here is CASSLTSGGLETQYF. Written as DNA, the CDR3 is TGTGCCAGCAGCTTGACTAGCGGGGGTCTTGAGACCCAGTACTTC.

This clonotype has just one count. V and J are TRBV18 and TRBJ2-7; possible D gene TRBD2, 5 bases. V shed 5 bases and J shed 2 bases, with 7 bases lying between them. This CDR3 is 12 amino acids long. From germline, CDR1 is KGHSH and CDR2 LQKENI. CDR3 DNA sequence: TGTGCCAGCTCATGGAGGCCCTACGAGCAGTACTTC. It encodes CASSWRPYEQYF.

V and J are TRBV6-1 and TRBJ1-3; the D gene is possibly TRBD1 (6 bases). The ends were cut back, 6 bases at V and 4 bases at J, with 10 bases in the middle. The CDR3 runs 13 residues. Germline loops: CDR1 MNHNS, CDR2 SASEGT. CDR3 region: CASRQGRGNTIYF. The CDR3 DNA follows: TGTGCCAGCAGACAGGGACGGGGAAACACCATATATTTT.

The genes are TRBV11-3 and TRBJ2-7, with 9 nucleotides matching TRBD1. V trimming: 5 bases; J trimming: 6 bases; junction bases outside the gene matches: 8. The germline V gene has CDR1 SGHNT and CDR2 YENEEA. This CDR3 region has 14 residues. The CDR3 loop reads CASSTVRTGVEQYF. CDR3 DNA sequence: TGTGCCAGCAGCACAGTCCGGACAGGGGTCGAGCAGTACTTC.

This clonotype came up a few times. This chain links TRBV4-2 with TRBJ2-1; TRBD2 matches 9 bases. The CDR3 consists of 16 residues. CDR1 and CDR2 from the germline V gene are LGHNA and YNFKEQ. V lost 3 bases and J lost 4; bases outside the gene matches: 7. The CDR3 spells CASSQAPAGGYNEQFF. The CDR3 DNA reads TGTGCCAGCAGCCAGGCCCCGGCGGGGGGGTACAATGAGCAGTTCTTC.

This clonotype has more than one count but fewer than ten. The V and J genes are TRBV27 and TRBJ1-1; D might be TRBD1 (6 bases). V shed 2 bases and J shed 5 bases, with 27 bases lying between them. Germline CDR1 and CDR2: MNHEY and SMNVEV (reference sequence). This CDR3 has 19 residues. The CDR3 spells CASSLRAPQVGGAGTEAFF. CDR3 in DNA: TGTGCCAGCAGTTTACGCGCCCCACAGGTTGGGGGGGCGGGAACTGAAGCTTTCTTT.

In its sample, this clonotype was seen a few times. V and J are TRBV20-1 and TRBJ2-1; a weak D match, TRBD2 (5 bases). V was shortened by 4 bases and J by 9 bases, with 7 bases between the two germline ends. Germline CDR1 and CDR2: DFQATT and SNEGSKA (reference sequence). The CDR3 runs to 10 residues. CDR3 nucleotide sequence: TGCAGTGCTACGAGGGTTGAGCAGTTCTTC. This codes for CSATRVEQFF.

This clonotype was seen more than once but under ten times. The chain links TRBV12-3 or TRBV12-4 to TRBJ1-1; no reliable D call. Between the trimmed V and J ends, which lost 4 bases and 0 bases, there was a span of 18 bases. CDR3 size: 17 residues. CDR3 in amino acids: CASSYVIEKFMNTEAFF. The DNA for the CDR3 is TGTGCCAGCAGTTATGTGATAGAGAAGTTCATGAACACTGAAGCTTTCTTT.